A selection of T cell receptor beta chains follows, all from one sample in a study of control samples from healthy donors and cancer patients. Data came from immunoSEQ multiplex PCR; TCRdb stores just in-frame clones and leaves some out. The sample shows under 150,000 clones, roughly 90% of them seen only once. The sample was blood. The receptors come from a man aged 25 to 40 in good health. Both conserved end residues are part of each CDR3. A D gene is named only where the DNA matches it firmly. Clone size is given for some rows only: seen once, a few or many times, or a class if the clone is expanded.

TGTGCCAGCAGTAAAACTAGCGCCCCCTCCTACGAGCAGTACTTC CASSKTSAPSYEQYF TRBJ2-7 TRBD2 TRBV6-5 NA
TGTGCCAGCAGCTTAGAGGCTCGCTACGAGCAGTACTTC CASSLEARYEQYF TRBJ2-7 NA TRBV7-2 NA
TGTGCCAGCTCACCAAACAGCAAAGTCTCTGGGGCCAACGTCCTGACTTTC CASSPNSKVSGANVLTF TRBJ2-6 NA TRBV18 NA
TGTGCCAGCAGCTCCCAGGGACGGGGAAACACCATATATTTT CASSSQGRGNTIYF TRBJ1-3 NA TRBV7-2 once
TGCGCCAGCAGCCAAGCGCTAGCGGGGGAGCAAGAGACCCAGTACTTC CASSQALAGEQETQYF TRBJ2-5 TRBD2 TRBV4-3 NA
TGTGCCAGTAGTACCTCGACAGACGGCTACACCTTC CASSTSTDGYTF TRBJ1-2 NA TRBV19 NA
TGCGCCAGCAGCCAAGATCTCGAGTTTGACACTGAAGCTTTCTTT CASSQDLEFDTEAFF TRBJ1-1 NA TRBV4-3 NA
TGTGCCAGCAGCTTAGATGGTTTGAACACTGAAGCTTTCTTT CASSLDGLNTEAFF TRBJ1-1 NA TRBV11-3 once
TGCGCCAGCAGCCAAGGGCAGGGGGGGAACACCGGGGAGCTGTTTTTT CASSQGQGGNTGELFF TRBJ2-2 NA TRBV4-3 NA
TGCGCCAGCAGCCCCCAGGGACTAGCGGGGGGGGGCGATGAGCAGTTCTTC CASSPQGLAGGGDEQFF TRBJ2-1 TRBD2 TRBV4-3 few
TGTGCCAGTACCATCACCGGGGGTATAACGGGCCCGGAGGGAGTAGGCGGTGAGCAGTTCTTC CASTITGGITGPEGVGGEQFF TRBJ2-1 NA TRBV19 NA
TGTGCCAGCAGCCAATTATCACGGAACTATGGCTACACCTTC CASSQLSRNYGYTF TRBJ1-2 NA TRBV3-1/TRBV3-2 NA
TGTGCCAGCAGGTATCACAGGGACACAAACTATGGCTACACCTTC CASRYHRDTNYGYTF TRBJ1-2 NA TRBV6-1 NA
TGTGCCAGCAGCACCTGGACTGCGAACACCGGGGAGCTGTTTTTT CASSTWTANTGELFF TRBJ2-2 NA TRBV7-8 NA
TGTGCCAGCAGCCAAAAACCCCAGGGCGCTGAAGCTTTCTTT CASSQKPQGAEAFF TRBJ1-1 NA TRBV3-1/TRBV3-2 NA
TGCGCCAGCAGCTTGGAGGGACAGGGGATGGGTCAGCCCCAGCATTTT CASSLEGQGMGQPQHF TRBJ1-5 TRBD1 TRBV5-1 NA
TGCGCCAGCAGCCTGGGACCGACGAGCTCCTACGAGCAGTACTTC CASSLGPTSSYEQYF TRBJ2-7 NA TRBV5-1 NA
TGTGCCACCAGTGAGGCGAATAACTATGGCTACACCTTC CATSEANNYGYTF TRBJ1-2 NA TRBV24-1 NA
TGTGCCAGCAGTTACCGGGGACAACTCCAAGAGACCCAGTACTTC CASSYRGQLQETQYF TRBJ2-5 NA TRBV6-6 NA
TGTGCCATCAGTAACCGGGAAACCGAACCCCTCCACTTT CAISNRETEPLHF TRBJ1-6 NA TRBV10-3 NA
TGTGCCAGCGCTTACTCTGAAATGGTCAATGAGCAGTTCTTC CASAYSEMVNEQFF TRBJ2-1 NA TRBV6-5 NA
TGTGCCATCAGTGGGCTAGCGGGGAACACCGGGGAGCTGTTTTTT CAISGLAGNTGELFF TRBJ2-2 TRBD2 TRBV10-3 NA
TGTGCCAGCAGTTCCCCCAGTGATCGGGGGCTCTATGGCTACACCTTC CASSSPSDRGLYGYTF TRBJ1-2 NA TRBV28 once
TGTGCCAGCGACACCGGGACAGGGTCCTACAATGAGCAGTTCTTC CASDTGTGSYNEQFF TRBJ2-1 TRBD1 TRBV25-1 NA
TGTGCCAGCTCACAAAATAACTATGGCTACACCTTC CASSQNNYGYTF TRBJ1-2 NA TRBV18 NA
TGTGCCAGCAGTTTATCAAGCTATGGCTACACCTTC CASSLSSYGYTF TRBJ1-2 NA TRBV12-3/TRBV12-4 NA
TGCAGTGCTAGATACACCGGGGAGCTGTTTTTT CSARYTGELFF TRBJ2-2 NA TRBV20-1 NA
TGTGCCAGCTCACCACTGGCGGTCTCTGGGGCCAACGTCCTGACTTTC CASSPLAVSGANVLTF TRBJ2-6 NA TRBV18 NA
TGTGCCAGTAGTCCTACCGGGACAGGGATGGAGACCCAGTACTTC CASSPTGTGMETQYF TRBJ2-5 TRBD1 TRBV19 once
TGTGCCAGCCCCCCCGAACTCCCATTACCGACAACATCCGAGCAGTACTTC CASPPELPLPTTSEQYF TRBJ2-7 NA TRBV3-1/TRBV3-2 NA
TGTGCCAGCAGAGGGGGCGGTGGGTATGGCTACACCTTC CASRGGGGYGYTF TRBJ1-2 TRBD1 TRBV9 once
TGTGCCAGCAGCCTGGGCCACAGGCCTTCCTATGGCTACACCTTC CASSLGHRPSYGYTF TRBJ1-2 NA TRBV5-6 NA
TGTGCCTGCTCTAGCGGGAGCTCCTACAATGAGCAGTTCTTC CACSSGSSYNEQFF TRBJ2-1 TRBD2 TRBV30 once
TGTGCCACCAGTGACCCCAGTCATGGGAGCGGGAGCTTCTACGAGCAGTACTTC CATSDPSHGSGSFYEQYF TRBJ2-7 TRBD2 TRBV24-1 NA
TGTGCCAGCAGCCGGGACAGCTACTATGGCTACACCTTC CASSRDSYYGYTF TRBJ1-2 TRBD1 TRBV3-1/TRBV3-2 NA
TGTGCGACCAGGGGGACTGGGGCCAACGTCCTGACTTTC CATRGTGANVLTF TRBJ2-6 TRBD1 TRBV11-3 NA
TGCGCCAGCAGCCCTGAGGTGGGGGCCAATAGGTACTACGAGCAGTACTTC CASSPEVGANRYYEQYF TRBJ2-7 NA TRBV5-1 NA
TGTGCCAGCAGGCAGGGCCCCAACAATGAGCAGTTCTTC CASRQGPNNEQFF TRBJ2-1 NA TRBV6-5 NA
TGTGCCAGCTCCCCTCCCGGGACAGGGGATATAGAGCAGTACTTC CASSPPGTGDIEQYF TRBJ2-7 TRBD1 TRBV18 NA
TGTGCCAGCAGCGCGAGGGGTCTTGATGGCTACACCTTC CASSARGLDGYTF TRBJ1-2 NA TRBV9 NA
TGTGCCAGTAGTAAGGGGGTTAACTATGGCTACACCTTC CASSKGVNYGYTF TRBJ1-2 NA TRBV19 few
TGTGCCAGCAGCGTAAGGGCAGGGGAAGCGGGATGGGAGACCCAGTACTTC CASSVRAGEAGWETQYF TRBJ2-5 NA TRBV9 NA
TGTGCCAGCAGAACCTCCGGGTCTCTGCGGTCCTACAATGAGCAGTTCTTC CASRTSGSLRSYNEQFF TRBJ2-1 NA TRBV11-3 few
TGTGCCAGCAGTTTGGGCAGATCCTACGAGCAGTACTTC CASSLGRSYEQYF TRBJ2-7 NA TRBV27 NA